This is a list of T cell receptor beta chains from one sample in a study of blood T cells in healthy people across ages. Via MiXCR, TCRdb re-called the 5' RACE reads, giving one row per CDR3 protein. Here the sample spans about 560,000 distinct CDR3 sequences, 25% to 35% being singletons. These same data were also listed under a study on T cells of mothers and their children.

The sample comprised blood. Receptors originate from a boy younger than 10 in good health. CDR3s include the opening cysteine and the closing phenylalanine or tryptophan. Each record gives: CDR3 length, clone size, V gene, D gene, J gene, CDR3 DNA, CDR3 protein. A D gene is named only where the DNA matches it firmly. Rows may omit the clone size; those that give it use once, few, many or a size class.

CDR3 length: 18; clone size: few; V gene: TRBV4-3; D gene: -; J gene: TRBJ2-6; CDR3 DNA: TGCGCCAGCAGCCAAGACATTCAGGGGAGCTCTGGGGCCAACGTCCTGACTTTC; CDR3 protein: CASSQDIQGSSGANVLTF
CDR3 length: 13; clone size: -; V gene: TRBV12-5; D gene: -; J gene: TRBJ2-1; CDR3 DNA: TGTGCTAGTACCCCTAGCTCCTACAATGAGCAGTTCTTC; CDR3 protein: CASTPSSYNEQFF
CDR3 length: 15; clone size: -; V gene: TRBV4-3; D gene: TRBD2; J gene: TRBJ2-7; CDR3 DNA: TGCGCCAGCAGCCAAGATTGGCGGGGGACCTACGAGCAGTACTTC; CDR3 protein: CASSQDWRGTYEQYF
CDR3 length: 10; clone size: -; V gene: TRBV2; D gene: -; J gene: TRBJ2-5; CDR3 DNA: TGTGCCATCCTCCTTGAGACCCAGTACTTC; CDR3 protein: CAILLETQYF
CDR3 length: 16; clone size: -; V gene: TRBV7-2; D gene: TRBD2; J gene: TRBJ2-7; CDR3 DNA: TGTGCCAGCAGCTACACAGCGGGGGGGAGCTCCTACGAGCAGTACTTC; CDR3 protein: CASSYTAGGSSYEQYF
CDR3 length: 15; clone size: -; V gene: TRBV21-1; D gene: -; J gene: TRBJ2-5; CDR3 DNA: TGTGCCAGCAGAAAGGGGGGGGCCGTCAAGGAGACCCAGTACTTC; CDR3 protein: CASRKGGAVKETQYF
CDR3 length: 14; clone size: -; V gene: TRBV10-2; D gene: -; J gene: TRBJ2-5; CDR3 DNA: TGTGCCAGCAGCCCGGACTTCCGGGGGGAGACCCAGTACTTC; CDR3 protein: CASSPDFRGETQYF
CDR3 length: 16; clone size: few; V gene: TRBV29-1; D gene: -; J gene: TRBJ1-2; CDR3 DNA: TGCAGCGTTGAAGATCGTTGGGTCAGACCTAACTATGGCTACACCTTC; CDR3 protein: CSVEDRWVRPNYGYTF
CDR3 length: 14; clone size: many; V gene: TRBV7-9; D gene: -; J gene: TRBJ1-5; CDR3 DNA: TGTGCCAGCAGTCCGCAGGGGAGCAATCAGCCCCAGCATTTT; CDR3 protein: CASSPQGSNQPQHF
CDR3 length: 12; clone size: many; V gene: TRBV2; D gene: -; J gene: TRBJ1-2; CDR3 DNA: TGTGCCAGCAGTGAAGAGAACTATGGCTACACCTTC; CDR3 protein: CASSEENYGYTF
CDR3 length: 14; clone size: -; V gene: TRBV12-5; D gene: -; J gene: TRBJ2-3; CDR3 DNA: TGTGCTAGTGGTCCCGGGCCCCTCACAGATACGCAGTATTTT; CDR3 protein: CASGPGPLTDTQYF
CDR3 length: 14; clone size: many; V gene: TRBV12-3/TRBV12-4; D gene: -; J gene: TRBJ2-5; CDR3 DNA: TGTGCCAGCAGTCCGCGGGACAGCCAAGAGACCCAGTACTTC; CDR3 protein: CASSPRDSQETQYF
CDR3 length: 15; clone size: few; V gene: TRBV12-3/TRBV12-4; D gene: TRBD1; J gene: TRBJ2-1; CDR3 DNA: TGTGCCAGCAAGTCAGGGACAGGGATTAAATACGAGCAGTTCTTC; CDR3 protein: CASKSGTGIKYEQFF
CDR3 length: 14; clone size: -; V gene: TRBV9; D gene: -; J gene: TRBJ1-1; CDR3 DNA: TGTGCCAGCAGCGTTTCCGACAGAGGCACTGAAGCTTTCTTT; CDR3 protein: CASSVSDRGTEAFF
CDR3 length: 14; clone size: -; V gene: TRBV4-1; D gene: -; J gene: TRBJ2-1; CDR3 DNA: TGCGCCAGCAGTTCCGCCAGCTCCTACAATGAGCAGTTCTTC; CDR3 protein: CASSSASSYNEQFF
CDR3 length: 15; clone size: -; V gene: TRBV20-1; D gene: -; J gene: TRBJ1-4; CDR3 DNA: TGCAGTGCTAGAGCCTCACAGGGAGATAATGAAAAACTGTTTTTT; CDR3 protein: CSARASQGDNEKLFF
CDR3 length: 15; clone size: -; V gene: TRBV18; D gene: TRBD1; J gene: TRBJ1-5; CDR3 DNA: TGTGCCAGCTCAGCCGGACAGGGGGCAGTTCAGCCCCAGCATTTT; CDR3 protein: CASSAGQGAVQPQHF
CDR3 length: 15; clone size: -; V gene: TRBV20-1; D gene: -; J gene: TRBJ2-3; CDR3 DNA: TGCAGTGCCGAGCGTGGGTTAACTAGCACAGATACGCAGTATTTT; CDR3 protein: CSAERGLTSTDTQYF
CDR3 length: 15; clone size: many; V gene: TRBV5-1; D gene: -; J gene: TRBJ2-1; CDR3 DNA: TGCGCCAGCAGCTTCGCGACACGAGGTTACAATGAGCAGTTCTTC; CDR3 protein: CASSFATRGYNEQFF
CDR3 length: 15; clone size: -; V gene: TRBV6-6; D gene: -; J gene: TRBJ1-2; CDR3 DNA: TGTGCCAGCAGCGACACAGGGTTTGATAACTATGGCTACACCTTC; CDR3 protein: CASSDTGFDNYGYTF
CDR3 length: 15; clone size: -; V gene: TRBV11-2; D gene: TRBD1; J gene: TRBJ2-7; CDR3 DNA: TGTGCCAGCAGCTTAAGTCCAGGGGGCATCTACGAGCAGTACTTC; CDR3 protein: CASSLSPGGIYEQYF
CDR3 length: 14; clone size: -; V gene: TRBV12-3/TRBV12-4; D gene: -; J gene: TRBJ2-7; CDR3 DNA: TGTGCCAGCAGCCCCCGACAGAAACCCTACGAGCAGTACTTC; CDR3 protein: CASSPRQKPYEQYF
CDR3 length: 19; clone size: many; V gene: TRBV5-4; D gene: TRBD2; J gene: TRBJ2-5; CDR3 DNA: TGTGCCAGCAGCCATTGGACTAGCGGGGACCTCATACTTCAAGAGACCCAGTACTTC; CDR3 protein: CASSHWTSGDLILQETQYF
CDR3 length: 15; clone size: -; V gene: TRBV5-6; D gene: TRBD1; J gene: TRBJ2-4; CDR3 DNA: TGTGCCAGCAGCGGATTCCGGGACAGCTTAAACATTCAGTACTTC; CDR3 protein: CASSGFRDSLNIQYF
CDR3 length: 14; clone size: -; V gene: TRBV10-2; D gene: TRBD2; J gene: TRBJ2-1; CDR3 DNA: TGCGCCAGCAGTGATTTAGCGGGGTTCAATGAGCAGTTCTTC; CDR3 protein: CASSDLAGFNEQFF
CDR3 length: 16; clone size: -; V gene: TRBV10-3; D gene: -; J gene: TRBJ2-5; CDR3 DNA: TGTGCCATCAGTCTTGACCGTCTACGGACCCAAGAGACCCAGTACTTC; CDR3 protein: CAISLDRLRTQETQYF
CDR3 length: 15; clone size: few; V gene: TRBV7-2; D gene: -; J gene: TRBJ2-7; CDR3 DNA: TGTGCCAGCAGCTTAGCGTCGGGAGTACAATACGAGCAGTACTTC; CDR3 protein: CASSLASGVQYEQYF
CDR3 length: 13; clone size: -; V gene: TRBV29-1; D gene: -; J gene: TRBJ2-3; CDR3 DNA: TGCAGCGTTGAATACAGTAGCACAGATACGCAGTATTTT; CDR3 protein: CSVEYSSTDTQYF
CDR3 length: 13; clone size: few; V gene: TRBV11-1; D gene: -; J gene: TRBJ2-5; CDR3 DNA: TGTGCCAGCAGCTACGACAGTCAAGAGACCCAGTACTTC; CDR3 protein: CASSYDSQETQYF
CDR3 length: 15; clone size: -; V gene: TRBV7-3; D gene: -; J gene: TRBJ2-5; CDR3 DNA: TGTGCCAGCAGCTTATTATCAGGGATGGGAGAGACCCAGTACTTC; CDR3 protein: CASSLLSGMGETQYF
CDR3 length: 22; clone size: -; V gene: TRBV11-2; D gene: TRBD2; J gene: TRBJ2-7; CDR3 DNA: TGTGCCAGCAGCTTAGATATATCGTCAGCGGGAGGACCATATTTGCAGGGCTACGAGCAGTACTTC; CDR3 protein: CASSLDISSAGGPYLQGYEQYF